The present TCR beta chain was sequenced within a study of T cell repertoires in ileal Crohn's disease. Study details: All patients had surgery for stricturing (around 61%) or penetrating (around 39%) disease. The study, taken as a whole, reports: Sorted CD8 T cells held more high-frequency clones than CD4.

On this clone itself: Its antigen is not known.

TCRB immunosequencing input was roughly 500 nanograms of biopsy DNA per sample. Some clones are missing from TCRdb's copy, which holds only in-frame ones; the method was immunoSEQ multiplex PCR. The table records 3,500 to 4,500 clones, more than 55% of them present only once. The sequence was obtained from an adult with Crohn's disease. Sequencing was carried out using ileal tissue.

CDR3 amino acids: CASSLTGTLAYEQYF. The DNA for the CDR3 is TGTGCCAGCAGTCTAACCGGGACTCTTGCATACGAGCAGTACTTC. The rearrangement links TRBV2 to TRBJ2-7; the D gene is possibly TRBD2 (6 bases). The V gene lost 5 bases and the J gene lost 4 bases, with 18 bases spanning the gap. This CDR3 is built from 15 residues. The germline CDR1 and CDR2 sequences are SNHLY and FYNNEI.